Detailed here is one T cell receptor beta chain. Noted time point: patch test 3, about 24 weeks after DPC sensitization. The treatment denotes: therapeutic diphenylcyclopropenone sensitization with weekly scalp DPC. This entry is derived from a study of human T cells and chemical hapten exposure. TCRdb processed the RACE reads anew with MiXCR; each CDR3 protein has one entry. The table shows about 190,000 distinct CDR3 sequences, with under 30% occurring only once. Losses at the gene ends were 5 bases for V and 6 bases for J; bases not matched to a gene: 16. Germline V gene sequence: CDR1 DFQATT, CDR2 SNEGSKA (reference sequence). The CDR3 covers 16 residues.

The chain uses TRBV20-1 and TRBJ2-1, with TRBD2 identical over 7 bases. Here the sequenced sample was whole blood, taken in connection with sensitization to the hapten diphenylcyclopropenone (DPC). The source of this sequence is a middle-aged woman with alopecia areata. Some clones in this sample may be carry-over from other donors' samples. CDR3 loop: CSAPWEAGLQANEQFF. The CDR3 DNA follows: TGCAGTGCTCCCTGGGAAGCGGGACTCCAGGCCAATGAGCAGTTCTTC.